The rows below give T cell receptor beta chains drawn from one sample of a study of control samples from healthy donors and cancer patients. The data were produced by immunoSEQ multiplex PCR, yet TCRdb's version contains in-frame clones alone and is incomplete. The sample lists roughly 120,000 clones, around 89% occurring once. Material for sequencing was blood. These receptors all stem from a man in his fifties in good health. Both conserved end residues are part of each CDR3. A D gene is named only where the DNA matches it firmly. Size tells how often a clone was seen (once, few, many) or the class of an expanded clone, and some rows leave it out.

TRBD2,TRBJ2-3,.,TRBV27,TGTGCCAGCAGTTTACGGGCGGGGGGGCTTATAGATACGCAGTATTTT,CASSLRAGGLIDTQYF
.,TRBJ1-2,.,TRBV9,TGTGCCAGCAGCGTAGCTGAGGTGCCCTATGGCTACACCTTC,CASSVAEVPYGYTF
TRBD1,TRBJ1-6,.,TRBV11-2,TGTGCCAGCAGCTCCTGGACAGGGAGCAATTCACCCCTCCACTTT,CASSSWTGSNSPLHF
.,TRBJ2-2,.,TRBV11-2,TGTGCCAGCAGCTTACGGCTCACCGGGGAGCTGTTTTTT,CASSLRLTGELFF
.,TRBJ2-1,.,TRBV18,TGTGCCAGCTCCCTTTATGGGGGAGCCTTGACAAATGAGCAGTTCTTC,CASSLYGGALTNEQFF
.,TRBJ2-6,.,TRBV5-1,TGCGCCAGCAGCCTAGAGAACTCTGGGGCCAACGTCCTGACTTTC,CASSLENSGANVLTF
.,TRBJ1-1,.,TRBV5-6,TGTGCCAGCAGCTTGAGAGGAGGGGGCACTGAAGCTTTCTTT,CASSLRGGGTEAFF
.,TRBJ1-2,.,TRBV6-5,TGTGCCAGCAGTTACTCAGGGCATGGCTACACCTTC,CASSYSGHGYTF
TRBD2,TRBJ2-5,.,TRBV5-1,TGCGCCAGCAGCCCGGGACTAGCGGGGGCCCAAGAGACCCAGTACTTC,CASSPGLAGAQETQYF
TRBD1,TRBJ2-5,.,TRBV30,TGTGCCTGGAGTCTGGCAGGGGGCTCGGAGACCCAGTACTTC,CAWSLAGGSETQYF
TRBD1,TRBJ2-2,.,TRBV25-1,TGTGCCAGCAGTGGACAGGGTAACACCGGGGAGCTGTTTTTT,CASSGQGNTGELFF
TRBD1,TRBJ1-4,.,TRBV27,TGTGCCAGCAGTCTCGTTAAGACAGGGGGCGGGAGTGAAAAACTGTTTTTT,CASSLVKTGGGSEKLFF
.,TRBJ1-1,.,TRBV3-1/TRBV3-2,TGTGCCAGCAGCCAAGCGGGGGTGAACACTGAAGCTTTCTTT,CASSQAGVNTEAFF
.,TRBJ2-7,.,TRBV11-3,TGTGCCAGCAGCTTGGACAGCAACACCTACGAGCAGTACTTC,CASSLDSNTYEQYF
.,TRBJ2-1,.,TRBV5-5,TGTGCGAGCTGCTTGAGGGGGGCGGACTACGAGCAGTTCTTC,CASCLRGADYEQFF
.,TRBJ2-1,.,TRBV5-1,TGCGCCAGCAGCCGCCGGGTGGACACCTACAATGAGCAGTTCTTC,CASSRRVDTYNEQFF
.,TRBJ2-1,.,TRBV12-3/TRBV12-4,TGTGCCAGCAGCCCAACTCGGGATGAGCAGTTCTTC,CASSPTRDEQFF
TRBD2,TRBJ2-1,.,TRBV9,TGTGCCAGCAGCGTAGGGGCTAGCGGGATGACCTACAATGAGCAGTTCTTC,CASSVGASGMTYNEQFF
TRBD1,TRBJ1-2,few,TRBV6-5,TGTGCCAGCAGTCGCGGGACAGGTTGGTCTGGCTACACCTTC,CASSRGTGWSGYTF
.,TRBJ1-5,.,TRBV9,TGTGCCAGCAGCGTAGATCCAGGGAGCAATCAGCCCCAGCATTTT,CASSVDPGSNQPQHF
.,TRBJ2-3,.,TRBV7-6,TGTGCCAGCAGCTCGGAATCTCCGGGGCCCGGTGGTGTATATACGCAGTATTTT,CASSSESPGPGGVYTQYF
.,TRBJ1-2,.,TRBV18,TGTGCCAGCTCACCAACCCGGACGGAAGGCGGAGGCTACACCTTC,CASSPTRTEGGGYTF
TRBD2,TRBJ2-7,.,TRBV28,TGTGCCAGCAGCTCAGGACTAGCGGGGGTGGACGAGCAGTACTTC,CASSSGLAGVDEQYF
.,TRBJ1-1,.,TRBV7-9,TGTGCCAGCAGCTTAAGGTGGCAGGGAGTAACGAACACTGAAGCTTTCTTT,CASSLRWQGVTNTEAFF
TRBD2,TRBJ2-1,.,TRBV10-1,TGCGCCAGCAGAGCGGGGGGGGCCCACAATGAGCAGTTCTTC,CASRAGGAHNEQFF
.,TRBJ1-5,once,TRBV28,TGTGCCAGCCTCCTGGGTCGAGGGCTGGGTCAGCCCCAGCATTTT,CASLLGRGLGQPQHF
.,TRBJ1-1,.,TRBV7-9,TGTGCCAGCAGCTTAGTCACAGGGAACACTGAAGCTTTCTTT,CASSLVTGNTEAFF
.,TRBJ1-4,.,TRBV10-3,TGTGCCATCAGTGAGCGAACAGGGTCAAATTATGAAAAACTGTTTTTT,CAISERTGSNYEKLFF
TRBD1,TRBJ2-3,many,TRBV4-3,TGCGCCAGCAGCCCCGAACAGGGGTTTGTGGCAGATACGCAGTATTTT,CASSPEQGFVADTQYF
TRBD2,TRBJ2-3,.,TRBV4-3,TGCGCCAGCAGCCCGGTGGGGGGGGATACGCAGTATTTT,CASSPVGGDTQYF
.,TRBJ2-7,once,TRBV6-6,TGTGCCAGCAGTACAACAGGGCTCTCCTACGAGCAGTACTTC,CASSTTGLSYEQYF
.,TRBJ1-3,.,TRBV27,TGTGCCAGCAGGGAGTTCTCTGGAAACACCATATATTTT,CASREFSGNTIYF
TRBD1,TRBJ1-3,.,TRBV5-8,TGTGCCAGCAGCCTCGACAGGGGGTACACCATATATTTT,CASSLDRGYTIYF
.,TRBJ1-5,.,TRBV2,TGTGCCAGCAGTGATCAACAGGGAAAGGTTAATCAGCCCCAGCATTTT,CASSDQQGKVNQPQHF
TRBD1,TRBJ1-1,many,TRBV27,TGTGCCAGCAGGTCAGACAGGGTTCCCGGCACTGAAGCTTTCTTT,CASRSDRVPGTEAFF
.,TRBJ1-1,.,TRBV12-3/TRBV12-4,TGTGCCAGTTTGGGACGGCTAAACACTGAAGCTTTCTTT,CASLGRLNTEAFF
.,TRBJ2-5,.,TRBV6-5,TGTGCCAGCAGCGACAGGTTTCTCCAAGAGACCCAGTACTTC,CASSDRFLQETQYF
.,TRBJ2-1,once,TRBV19,TGTGCCAGTAGTATAGGAAACAATGAGCAGTTCTTC,CASSIGNNEQFF
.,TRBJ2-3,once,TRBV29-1,TGCAGCGTTAGTTACGGATCGGGAAGGGGCACAGATACGCAGTATTTT,CSVSYGSGRGTDTQYF
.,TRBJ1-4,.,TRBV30,TGTGCCTGGAGCCAGACCGGGACCTGGGAAAAACTGTTTTTT,CAWSQTGTWEKLFF
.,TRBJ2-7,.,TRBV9,TGTGCCAGCAGCGTAGCCGAGGACGGCTACGAGCAGTACTTC,CASSVAEDGYEQYF
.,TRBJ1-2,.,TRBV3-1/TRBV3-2,TGTGCCAGCAGCCAGGGGACGGGAGCTAACTATGGCTACACCTTC,CASSQGTGANYGYTF
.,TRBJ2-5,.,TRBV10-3,TGTGCCATCAGTGAGTCCTCAGGGGACCCGACCCAGTACTTC,CAISESSGDPTQYF
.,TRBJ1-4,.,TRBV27,TGTGCCAGCTCGGGGCTTACAACTAATGAAAAACTGTTTTTT,CASSGLTTNEKLFF
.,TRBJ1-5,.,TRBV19,TGTGCCAGTAGCCCCAGCCTTTATAGCAATCAGCCCCAGCATTTT,CASSPSLYSNQPQHF
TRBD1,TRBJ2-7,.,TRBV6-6,TGTGCCAGCAGTTACTCGACGGCAGGGGGCGCGGACGAGCAGTACTTC,CASSYSTAGGADEQYF
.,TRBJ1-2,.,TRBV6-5,TGTGCCAGCAGTTACTCGAACGGACCCTATGGCTACACCTTC,CASSYSNGPYGYTF
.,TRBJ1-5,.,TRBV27,TGTGCCAGCAGTCCACGGAATAGCAATCAGCCCCAGCATTTT,CASSPRNSNQPQHF
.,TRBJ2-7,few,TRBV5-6,TGTGCCAGCAGCGTCAGGGTCGAGCAGTACTTC,CASSVRVEQYF
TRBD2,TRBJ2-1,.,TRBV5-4,TGTGCCAGCAGCTGGGGACTAGCGGGGACCAATGAGCAGTTCTTC,CASSWGLAGTNEQFF
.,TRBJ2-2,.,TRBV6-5,TGTGCCAGCAGTTCTGGCGCGAACACCGGGGAGCTGTTTTTT,CASSSGANTGELFF
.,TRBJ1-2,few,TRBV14,TGTGCCAGCAGCCAAGAGATCAACTATGGCTACACCTTC,CASSQEINYGYTF
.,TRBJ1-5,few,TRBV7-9,TGTGCCAGCAGCTTAAATGAGGGGGTAGGTCAGCCCCAGCATTTT,CASSLNEGVGQPQHF
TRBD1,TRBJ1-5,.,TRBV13,TGTGCCAGCAGCGAATTTAACCGGGACAGGGGCGGTCAGCCCCAGCATTTT,CASSEFNRDRGGQPQHF
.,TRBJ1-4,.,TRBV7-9,TGTGCCAGCAGCTTAGGACATGAGGGAGAAAAACTGTTTTTT,CASSLGHEGEKLFF
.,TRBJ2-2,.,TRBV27,TGTGCCAGCAGTAGGGACATTCCGAACACCGGGGAGCTGTTTTTT,CASSRDIPNTGELFF